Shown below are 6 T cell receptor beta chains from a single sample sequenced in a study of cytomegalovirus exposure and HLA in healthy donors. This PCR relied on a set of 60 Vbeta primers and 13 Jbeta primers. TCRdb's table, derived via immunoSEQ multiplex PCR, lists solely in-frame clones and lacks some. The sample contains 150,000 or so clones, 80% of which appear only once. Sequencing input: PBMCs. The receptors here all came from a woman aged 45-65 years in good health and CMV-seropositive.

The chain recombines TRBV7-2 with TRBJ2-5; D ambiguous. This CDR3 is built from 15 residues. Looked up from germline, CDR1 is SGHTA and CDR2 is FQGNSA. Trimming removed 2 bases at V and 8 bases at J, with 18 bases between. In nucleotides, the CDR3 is TGTGCCAGCAGCTTACGCGACATATCTCCCCAAACCCAGTACTTC. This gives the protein CASSLRDISPQTQYF.

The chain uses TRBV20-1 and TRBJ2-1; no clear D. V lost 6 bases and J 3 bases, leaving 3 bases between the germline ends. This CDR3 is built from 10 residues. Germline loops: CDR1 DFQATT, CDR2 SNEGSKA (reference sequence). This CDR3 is CSAHYNEQFF. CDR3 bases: TGCAGTGCCCACTACAATGAGCAGTTCTTC.

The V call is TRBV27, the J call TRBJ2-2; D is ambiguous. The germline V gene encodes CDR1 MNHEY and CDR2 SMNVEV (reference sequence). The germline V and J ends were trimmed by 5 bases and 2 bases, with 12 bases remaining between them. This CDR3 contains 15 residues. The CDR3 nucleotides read TGTGCCAGCAGTGCAACAAGCGTAAACACCGGGGAGCTGTTTTTT. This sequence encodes CASSATSVNTGELFF.

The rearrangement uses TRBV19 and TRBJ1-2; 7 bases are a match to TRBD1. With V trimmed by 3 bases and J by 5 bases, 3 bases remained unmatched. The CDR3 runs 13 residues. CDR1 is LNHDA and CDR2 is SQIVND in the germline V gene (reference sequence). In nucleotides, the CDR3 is TGTGCCAGTAGTATTAGGGACAGATATGGCTACACCTTC. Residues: CASSIRDRYGYTF.

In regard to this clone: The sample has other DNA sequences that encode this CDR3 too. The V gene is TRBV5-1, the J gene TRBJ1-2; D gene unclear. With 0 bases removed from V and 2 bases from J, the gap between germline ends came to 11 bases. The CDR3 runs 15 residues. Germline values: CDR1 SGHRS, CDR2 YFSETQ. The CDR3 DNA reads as TGCGCCAGCAGCTTGGCAGGTGGACTCAACTATGGCTACACCTTC. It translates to CASSLAGGLNYGYTF.

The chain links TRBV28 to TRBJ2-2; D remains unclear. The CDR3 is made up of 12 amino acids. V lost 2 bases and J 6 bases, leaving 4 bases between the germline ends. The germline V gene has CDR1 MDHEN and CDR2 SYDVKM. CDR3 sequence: CASSLGPGELFF. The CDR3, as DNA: TGTGCCAGCAGTTTAGGGCCCGGGGAGCTGTTTTTT.